This T cell receptor beta chain appears in the sequencing data of a study of Graves' ophthalmopathy and Graves' hyperthyroidism. Findings and limits, study-wide: Ophthalmopathy versus stable hyperthyroidism: 13-signature model gave roughly 88% sensitivity, 70% to 83% specificity. Detection in blood was also observed for most expanded thyroid clonotypes above 0.001 frequency.

The germline CDR1 and CDR2 sequences are MNHNS and SASEGT. The CDR3 runs 14 residues. The V gene end was trimmed by 7 bases and the J gene end by 6 bases; junction bases not matched to a gene: 9. For repertoire sequencing, the TCR beta CDR3 regions were amplified from RNA transcripts. RT-PCR was first run with HTBI primers, then multiplex PCR in a second round. A single record per CDR3 protein comes from TCRdb applying MiXCR to the multiplex PCR reads. Altogether hundreds of thousands of distinct CDR3 sequences are present, 22% being singletons, with the ten largest covering more than 5.5%. This clonotype was detected ten times or more. The antigen remains undetermined.

Sequenced: peripheral blood. The TCR originated in a woman younger than 30 with stable Graves' hyperthyroidism. Some clones in this sample may be carry-over from other donors' samples. The genes are TRBV6-1 and TRBJ1-5; 7 positions agree with TRBD1. CDR3 sequence: CASNAGGATQPQHF. DNA for the CDR3: TGTGCCAGCAACGCAGGGGGGGCTACTCAGCCCCAGCATTTT.